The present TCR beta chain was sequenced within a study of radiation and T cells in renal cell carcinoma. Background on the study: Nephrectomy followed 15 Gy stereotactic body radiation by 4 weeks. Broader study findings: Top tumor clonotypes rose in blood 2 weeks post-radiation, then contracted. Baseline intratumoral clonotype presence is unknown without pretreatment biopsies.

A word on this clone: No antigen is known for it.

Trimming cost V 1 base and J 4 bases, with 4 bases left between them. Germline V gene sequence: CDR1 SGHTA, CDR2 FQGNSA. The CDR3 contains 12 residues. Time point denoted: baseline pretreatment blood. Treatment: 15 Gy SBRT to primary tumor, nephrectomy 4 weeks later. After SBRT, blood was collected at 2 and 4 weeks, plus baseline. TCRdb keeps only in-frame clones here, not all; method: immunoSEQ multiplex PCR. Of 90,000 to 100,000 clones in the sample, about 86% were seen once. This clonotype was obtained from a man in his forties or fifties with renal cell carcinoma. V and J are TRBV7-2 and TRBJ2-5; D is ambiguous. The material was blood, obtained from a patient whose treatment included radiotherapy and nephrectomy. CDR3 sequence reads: CASSLEAETQYF. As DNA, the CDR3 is TGTGCCAGCAGCTTAGAGGCAGAGACCCAGTACTTC.